Listed below are T cell receptor beta chains from one sample, sequenced in a study of T cell responses to AZD1222 COVID-19 vaccine. TCRdb keeps only in-frame clones here, not all; method: immunoSEQ multiplex PCR. The repertoire consists of under 200,000 clones, with approximately 90% occurring once and the leading ten covering around 4.5%. The sample consisted of peripheral blood, taken 28 days after the second AZD1222 dose. Every receptor here comes from an adult who received the AZD1222 COVID-19 vaccine. Each CDR3 is given with its conserved first and last residue. D genes are given only for firm matches. Only part of the rows carry a size: once, few, many, or a class if the clone is expanded.

NA	NA	TRBV2	TRBJ2-2	CASRSAAGATGELFF	TGTGCCAGCAGGTCGGCGGCTGGGGCGACCGGGGAGCTGTTTTTT
TRBD1	NA	TRBV29-1	TRBJ2-7	CSVGIGTGPYEQYF	TGCAGCGTCGGAATCGGGACAGGGCCCTACGAGCAGTACTTC
NA	NA	TRBV20-1	TRBJ2-2	CSASLLNTGELFF	TGCAGTGCTAGTCTGTTAAACACCGGGGAGCTGTTTTTT
NA	NA	TRBV11-2	TRBJ1-2	CASSLRWAGSGYTF	TGTGCCAGCAGCCTCCGTTGGGCAGGGAGTGGCTACACCTTC
NA	once	TRBV6-2/TRBV6-3	TRBJ2-1	CASSTRAPHSYNEQFF	TGTGCCAGCAGCACGAGGGCTCCTCACTCCTACAATGAGCAGTTCTTC
NA	NA	TRBV27	TRBJ1-2	CASMQGDGYTF	TGTGCCAGCATGCAGGGTGACGGCTACACCTTC
NA	once	TRBV5-6	TRBJ1-6	CASSRNSPLHF	TGTGCCAGCAGCCGAAATTCACCCCTCCACTTT
TRBD1	NA	TRBV6-1	TRBJ1-1	CASSEGGQGATEAFF	TGTGCCAGCAGTGAGGGAGGACAGGGGGCCACTGAAGCTTTCTTT
TRBD1	NA	TRBV3-1/TRBV3-2	TRBJ1-5	CASSQSKGQRSNQPQHF	TGTGCCAGCAGCCAGTCTAAGGGACAGAGAAGCAATCAGCCCCAGCATTTT
TRBD1	NA	TRBV19	TRBJ2-7	CASNTGTGVYEQYF	TGTGCCAGTAATACCGGGACAGGGGTATACGAGCAGTACTTC
TRBD1	NA	TRBV5-1	TRBJ1-1	CASSLTGENTEAFF	TGCGCCAGCAGCCTGACAGGGGAGAACACTGAAGCTTTCTTT
TRBD1	NA	TRBV6-5	TRBJ1-5	CASGQGVRQPQHF	TGTGCCAGCGGACAGGGGGTACGTCAGCCCCAGCATTTT
NA	once	TRBV18	TRBJ1-5	CASSPPGPGAGNQPQHF	TGTGCCAGCTCACCACCGGGGCCCGGGGCTGGCAATCAGCCCCAGCATTTT
TRBD1	NA	TRBV7-9	TRBJ1-1	CASSVGRGSNTEAFF	TGTGCCAGCAGCGTGGGCAGGGGGTCGAACACTGAAGCTTTCTTT
TRBD1	NA	TRBV12-5	TRBJ1-6	CASGGQGAYSPLHF	TGTGCTAGTGGTGGACAGGGGGCGTACTCACCCCTCCACTTT
TRBD1	NA	TRBV19	TRBJ1-5	CASSNRLDRGRQPQHF	TGTGCCAGTAGTAATCGGCTGGACAGGGGTCGTCAGCCCCAGCATTTT
NA	NA	TRBV7-6	TRBJ1-3	CASSLDSSGNTIYF	TGTGCCAGCAGCTTAGACAGCTCTGGAAACACCATATATTTT
NA	NA	TRBV7-9	TRBJ2-5	CASRGAGETQYF	TGTGCCAGCCGGGGCGCAGGGGAGACCCAGTACTTC
NA	NA	TRBV19	TRBJ1-1	CASQNRESEAFF	TGTGCCAGTCAAAACCGGGAAAGTGAAGCTTTCTTT
NA	NA	TRBV20-1	TRBJ2-1	CSAFRKNEQFF	TGCAGTGCTTTCAGGAAGAATGAGCAGTTCTTC
NA	NA	TRBV6-5	TRBJ2-7	CASRSSYEQYF	TGTGCCAGCAGGAGCTCCTACGAGCAGTACTTC
TRBD1	NA	TRBV6-1	TRBJ2-7	CASRQQQGPYEQYF	TGTGCCAGCAGACAACAACAGGGGCCCTACGAGCAGTACTTC
TRBD1	NA	TRBV27	TRBJ1-2	CASRLLRDRAGGYTF	TGTGCCAGCAGGTTGCTCCGGGACAGGGCGGGCGGCTACACCTTC
NA	NA	TRBV12-3/TRBV12-4	TRBJ2-7	CASSLRHPGEQYF	TGTGCCAGCAGTTTAAGACATCCCGGCGAGCAGTACTTC
TRBD2	NA	TRBV11-2	TRBJ2-3	CASSLEAGASFSTDTQYF	TGTGCCAGCAGCTTAGAAGCGGGGGCCTCATTTAGCACAGATACGCAGTATTTT
NA	NA	TRBV6-5	TRBJ2-7	CASSHPEGGRYEQYF	TGTGCCAGCAGTCACCCAGAGGGTGGTCGCTACGAGCAGTACTTC
NA	few	TRBV27	TRBJ1-1	CASSLVGRLNTEAFF	TGTGCCAGCAGTCTGGTTGGACGCTTGAACACTGAAGCTTTCTTT
NA	NA	TRBV13	TRBJ1-1	CASSLRPGTEAFF	TGTGCCAGCAGCTTAAGGCCGGGTACTGAAGCTTTCTTT
NA	NA	TRBV2	TRBJ1-2	CASSETAVGGYTF	TGTGCCAGCAGTGAAACGGCAGTCGGTGGCTACACCTTC
NA	NA	TRBV2	TRBJ1-2	CASRATGTGNYGYTF	TGTGCCAGCAGGGCCACAGGGACGGGTAACTATGGCTACACCTTC
NA	NA	TRBV27	TRBJ1-5	CASSPRQAGNQPQHF	TGTGCCAGCAGCCCAAGACAGGCGGGCAATCAGCCCCAGCATTTT
NA	NA	TRBV6-2/TRBV6-3	TRBJ1-5	CASSSLRGGPQHF	TGTGCCAGCAGTTCCTTAAGGGGTGGGCCCCAGCATTTT
NA	NA	TRBV4-1	TRBJ1-2	CASSQVGGFGYTF	TGCGCCAGCAGCCAGGTGGGAGGGTTTGGCTACACCTTC
NA	NA	TRBV19	TRBJ1-1	CASNGGIMGTEAFF	TGTGCCAGTAATGGGGGCATAATGGGGACTGAAGCTTTCTTT
NA	NA	TRBV30	TRBJ1-1	CAWGPGTEAFF	TGTGCCTGGGGCCCAGGAACTGAAGCTTTCTTT
NA	NA	TRBV9	TRBJ2-5	CASSLGLDPPYQETQYF	TGTGCCAGCAGCCTCGGACTCGACCCACCGTACCAAGAGACCCAGTACTTC
NA	once	TRBV11-3	TRBJ1-3	CAIDNQDTIYF	TGTGCCATAGACAATCAGGACACCATATATTTT
TRBD1	NA	TRBV6-5	TRBJ2-1	CASSGTGYNEQFF	TGTGCCAGCAGCGGGACAGGATACAATGAGCAGTTCTTC
NA	NA	TRBV20-1	TRBJ1-5	CSASAMPNQPQHF	TGCAGTGCTAGTGCTATGCCCAATCAGCCCCAGCATTTT
TRBD1	NA	TRBV7-2	TRBJ2-3	CASSSLFGTGGSGQYF	TGTGCCAGCAGCTCATTATTCGGGACAGGGGGCAGCGGGCAGTATTTT
TRBD1	NA	TRBV10-3	TRBJ1-6	CAISELWTGKNSPLHF	TGTGCCATCAGTGAGTTATGGACAGGGAAAAATTCACCCCTCCACTTT
TRBD1	NA	TRBV10-3	TRBJ1-1	CATQGVTEAFF	TGTGCCACCCAGGGGGTGACTGAAGCTTTCTTT
TRBD2	NA	TRBV18	TRBJ2-1	CASSPIAGGNEQFF	TGTGCCAGCTCACCCATAGCGGGGGGGAATGAGCAGTTCTTC
NA	NA	TRBV6-5	TRBJ1-1	CASSGYTEAFF	TGTGCCAGCAGCGGGTATACTGAAGCTTTCTTT
NA	NA	TRBV5-6	TRBJ2-2	CASRVVGGVGELFF	TGTGCCAGCAGAGTGGTGGGGGGCGTCGGGGAGCTGTTTTTT
TRBD1	NA	TRBV6-5	TRBJ1-3	CASSFDRGTGNTIYF	TGTGCCAGCAGTTTCGACAGGGGGACTGGAAACACCATATATTTT
NA	few	TRBV19	TRBJ1-1	CASKTTALNTEAFF	TGTGCCAGTAAAACCACAGCCTTGAACACTGAAGCTTTCTTT
NA	NA	TRBV7-2	TRBJ1-2	CASSPEGGPYGYTF	TGTGCCAGCAGCCCCGAGGGGGGGCCCTATGGCTACACCTTC
TRBD1	NA	TRBV4-1	TRBJ2-7	CASSHAQLGGWGEQYF	TGCGCCAGCAGCCATGCCCAATTAGGGGGCTGGGGCGAGCAGTACTTC
NA	NA	TRBV18	TRBJ2-5	CASSPQGQETQYF	TGTGCCAGCTCACCACAGGGTCAAGAGACCCAGTACTTC
NA	NA	TRBV2	TRBJ1-6	CASISSGTSPLHF	TGTGCCAGCATATCGTCAGGGACTTCGCCCCTCCACTTT
TRBD1	NA	TRBV5-1	TRBJ2-1	CASRQGQDSYNEQFF	TGCGCCAGCAGGCAGGGACAGGACTCCTACAATGAGCAGTTCTTC
NA	NA	TRBV12-5	TRBJ2-5	CASGPEETQYF	TGTGCTAGTGGGCCTGAAGAGACCCAGTACTTC
NA	few	TRBV6-4	TRBJ2-1	CASSDSQGTYNEQFF	TGTGCCAGCAGTGACTCACAGGGTACCTACAATGAGCAGTTCTTC
NA	NA	TRBV10-2	TRBJ1-1	CASRRDNRDTEAFF	TGCGCCAGCAGACGGGACAATAGGGACACTGAAGCTTTCTTT
TRBD2	NA	TRBV4-1	TRBJ2-7	CASSHFSGAYEQYF	TGCGCCAGCAGCCACTTTAGCGGGGCCTACGAGCAGTACTTC
NA	NA	TRBV5-6	TRBJ2-1	CASSYGDEQFF	TGTGCCAGCAGCTACGGGGATGAGCAGTTCTTC
NA	NA	TRBV5-4	TRBJ1-2	CASSFADYGYTF	TGTGCCAGCAGCTTTGCAGACTATGGCTACACCTTC
NA	NA	TRBV4-2	TRBJ1-2	CASSQDRRSYGYTF	TGTGCCAGCAGCCAAGATAGGCGGAGTTATGGCTACACCTTC
NA	NA	TRBV12-3/TRBV12-4	TRBJ2-5	CASSWSGRETQYF	TGTGCCAGCAGTTGGTCGGGGAGAGAGACCCAGTACTTC